Detailed here is one T cell receptor beta chain. Its antigen remains unidentified. These data are taken from a study of T cell responses to AZD1222 COVID-19 vaccine. Study-wide findings and caveats: Among the donors, most were white British and more were female, and clonal diversity was possibly underestimated.

Clones were sequenced by immunoSEQ multiplex PCR, and TCRdb holds only the in-frame ones, with some missing. The sample comprises tens of thousands of clones, approximately 90% of which are singletons, and approximately 5.3% rests with the top ten. The ends were cut back, 0 bases at V and 5 bases at J, with 13 bases in the middle. CDR3 size: 15 residues. The germline gives CDR1 MNHEY, CDR2 SVGEGT. The sequence derives from an adult who received the AZD1222 COVID-19 vaccine. The chain is built from TRBV6-2 or TRBV6-3 and TRBJ2-5; tentatively, D is TRBD1 (5 bases). The sequencing here drew on peripheral blood, taken 28 days after the second AZD1222 dose. CDR3 sequence: CASSYSRRVRETQYF. DNA of the CDR3: TGTGCCAGCAGTTACTCACGCAGGGTCCGTGAGACCCAGTACTTC.